This T cell receptor beta chain was recovered during a study of cytomegalovirus exposure and HLA in healthy donors. Study outcomes and limitations: There were reportedly fewer N-insertions in an Asian-associated ancestry cluster than the approximately 700-donor mean, in a later analysis. Association with HLA alleles at 0.05 false discovery rate was found for some 18,000 TCR beta sequences in a later analysis.

PCR used 60 Vbeta primers and 13 Jbeta primers. Sequenced by immunoSEQ multiplex PCR; TCRdb stores in-frame clones only, minus some. The sample yields approximately 190,000 clones, 78% seen once. Concerning this clone: Its antigen is as yet unknown.

Per the germline V gene, CDR1 is SGHDN and CDR2 is FVKESK. The V gene lost 7 bases and the J gene lost 1 base, with 13 bases spanning the gap. This CDR3 spans 14 amino acids. The sequence was obtained from a woman aged 25 to 39 in good health and CMV-seropositive. The chain employs TRBV14 and TRBJ1-1, with D tentatively TRBD1 (5 bases). The source material was PBMCs. The CDR3 bases are TGTGCCAGCACAACCGGGGGTTCGAACACTGAAGCTTTCTTT. Its translation: CASTTGGSNTEAFF.